The 8 T cell receptor beta chains below were found in one sample sequenced in a study of T cell clonality in common variable immunodeficiency. Measured with immunoSEQ multiplex PCR; TCRdb has only the in-frame clones, and not every one. The data show roughly 50,000 clones, with none appearing a single time. The sample consisted of peripheral blood mononuclear cells. The receptors derive from a person aged 18 to 70 in good health.

Details on this clone: The CDR3 end is not reached by the read, which stops 3 residues before it; the germline J gene fills it in. V gene TRBV20-1 combines with J gene TRBJ2-5; 10 nucleotides match TRBD2. The CDR3 runs to 16 residues. Germline V CDR1 and CDR2: DFQATT, SNEGSKA (reference sequence). The ends lost 0 bases at V and 5 bases at J; junction bases unmatched: 9. The sequenced part of the CDR3 DNA is TGCAGTGCTAGAGAAGAGTCTAGCGGGAGCGGCGAGACC. It encodes CSAREESSGSGET. The full CDR3 sequence reads CSAREESSGSGETQYF.

Note on this clone: The CDR3 is cut off 3 residues early in the read; its end comes from the germline J gene. The genes are TRBV5-4 and TRBJ1-6; tentatively, D is TRBD1 (5 bases). The CDR3 sequence is 14 residues long. Trimming left V 1 base short and J 7 bases short, with 9 bases between. In germline, CDR1 is SGHNT, CDR2 YYREEE (reference sequence). The sequenced part of the CDR3 DNA is TGTGCCAGCAGCTTGTGGGGACTAAATTCACCC. The encoded protein is CASSLWGLNSP. The CDR3, in full, reads CASSLWGLNSPLHF.

In this sample, this clone turned up many times. The CDR3 is cut off 3 residues early in the read; its end comes from the germline J gene. This chain joins TRBV20-1 and TRBJ2-5; D is unresolved. The length of the CDR3 is 11 residues. The V gene's germline CDR1 is DFQATT and CDR2 SNEGSKA (reference sequence). Trimming stripped 6 bases from V and 1 base from J, with 6 bases between. The sequenced CDR3 bases are TGCAGTGCCCCTATCCAAGAGACC. It yields the protein CSAPIQET. The CDR3 in full is CSAPIQETQYF.

This clone was observed a few times. The covered CDR3 bases are TGCAGTGCTAGTAGCCTAGCGCATGAATCCTACGAG. Translation: CSASSLAHESYE. The entire CDR3 protein reads CSASSLAHESYEYTF. V is TRBV20-1 and J is TRBJ1-2, with D unresolved. The CDR3 goes on 3 residues after the read ends, and that part is filled in from the germline J gene. Per the germline V gene, CDR1 is DFQATT and CDR2 is SNEGSKA (reference sequence). The CDR3 sequence is 15 residues long.

This clone was counted many times. With the read ending 3 residues before the CDR3 end, the germline J gene is used to fill in that end. The V gene is TRBV7-4, the J gene TRBJ1-1; the D gene is possibly TRBD1 (6 bases). Per the germline V gene, CDR1 is SGHVT and CDR2 is SQSDAQ. V was cut by 4 bases and J by 0 bases, with 12 bases left in between. This CDR3 is built from 15 residues. CDR3 DNA, as far as it was read: TGTGCCAGCAGCTCCAACAGGGCCATGAACACTGAA. Protein sequence: CASSSNRAMNTE. The full CDR3 reads CASSSNRAMNTEAFF. Complete variable domain (other parts from reference TRBV7-4 and TRBJ1-1): GAGVSQSPRYKVAKRGRDVALRCDSISGHVTLYWYRQTLGQGSEVLTYSQSDAQRDKSGRPSGRFSAERPERSVSTLKIQRTEQGDSAVYLCASSSNRAMNTEAFFGQGTRLTVV.

As regards this clone: The CDR3 goes on 3 residues after the read ends, and that part is filled in from the germline J gene. V gene TRBV2 combines with J gene TRBJ2-2; TRBD2 is a possible D gene (5 bases). With 5 bases removed from V and 6 bases from J, the gap between germline ends came to 16 bases. Germline V gene lookup returns CDR1 SNHLY and CDR2 FYNNEI. This CDR3 spans 15 amino acids. The CDR3 DNA, read in part, is TGTGCCAGCAGTAACTCATTCCGGGGATCCGGGGAG. This gives the protein CASSNSFRGSGE. The full CDR3 is CASSNSFRGSGELFF.

This clone has at least ten counts. Read data end 3 residues before the CDR3 end; the end is taken from the germline J gene. The rearrangement joins TRBV10-1 to TRBJ2-3; the match to TRBD1 covers 9 bases. From germline, CDR1 is WNHNN and CDR2 SYGVQD (reference sequence). J was trimmed by 2 bases and V by 9 bases; bases with no gene match: 9. The CDR3 totals 15 residues. The chain's CDR3 is CARNRGRISTDTQYF. Partial CDR3 DNA: TGCGCCAGGAACAGGGGGCGGATATCCACAGATACG.

Many counts were recorded for this clone. The CDR3 is cut off 3 residues early in the read; its end comes from the germline J gene. The rearrangement joins TRBV29-1 to TRBJ2-3; 10 bases line up with TRBD1. Trimming cost V 6 bases and J 6 bases; bases outside gene matches: 9. Germline CDR1 SQVTM, CDR2 ANQGSEA. This CDR3 has 14 amino acids. CDR3 in amino acids: CSVRTGGVWDTQYF. The CDR3 bases that were read are TGCAGCGTCCGGACAGGGGGAGTTTGGGATACG.